This T cell receptor beta chain was sequenced during a study of tumor-infiltrating lymphocytes in primary liver carcinoma (dated by TCRdb to 2016 to 2017). Regarding the study in general: Of the five patients (three men and two women, aged 30 to 69 years), four had hepatocellular carcinoma and one had combined HCC and intrahepatic cholangiocarcinoma. The five patients had tumors of stage T1-T3 N0M0, with maximum diameters ranging from about 4 to 11 cm. Each sample produced roughly 3.65 to 7.5 million productive TCRbeta reads, and read depth showed no significant difference between tissue types. For each liver tumor, the study sampled five regions along with adjacent normal tissue and blood, and applied TCRbeta repertoire sequencing, expression microarrays and whole-exome sequencing. A total of 35 or so specimens from 5 patients went through TCRbeta repertoire sequencing, namely 25 tumor regions, 5 adjacent noncancerous liver tissues and 5 peripheral blood samples. To link TCRbeta repertoire diversity to the local molecular phenotype, the 20 to 25 tumor region samples were profiled with Agilent mRNA microarrays. Reproducibility between technical replicate repertoires was high, with correlation coefficients above 0.98 and mean shared-clone rates about 0.9. What the authors observed across the whole study: Only about 8-24% of top clones were present in all five regions of a tumor, suggesting spatial heterogeneity of tumor-infiltrating T cells. Only the TCR beta chain was sequenced, so true repertoire diversity is likely underestimated because unpaired alpha chains were not captured. Since the samples were bulk and unsorted, there was no way to compare CD4+ and CD8+ T cell repertoires. The study included only four or five patients, and the authors note findings should be validated in a larger study. Consistent with antigen-driven expansion, pairs of tumor regions showed higher repertoire overlap (mean roughly 36%) than either tumor-adjacent pairs (about 17%) or tumor-blood pairs (around 15%). A significantly larger repertoire fraction was made up by the top 250 clones in tumors than in blood (p = 0.039).

The germline V gene (reference sequence) sets CDR1 to SEHNR and CDR2 to FQNEAQ. Spanning cysteine to phenylalanine, the CDR3 consists of 12 amino acids. The DNA shown is the 36-base CDR3, in frame from base 1. Without any cell sorting, total RNA and DNA were extracted together from roughly 21-30 mg of bulk tissue using the AllPrep DNA/RNA mini kit. Between late 2015 and March 2016, 4 or 5 patients in China with histopathologically diagnosed primary liver carcinoma had their tumors surgically resected. At the time of sampling, the patients were treatment-naive and had chronic HBV infection. Five spatially separated regions were sampled per tumor: superior, inferior, left-lateral and right-lateral poles, plus the tumor centre. More than 75% viable tumor cells were found by histology in every tumor sample. Fresh tumor and adjacent tissue pieces were bisected, with one half stored in RNAlater at -80 degrees C and the other half sent for histology.

Starting from 450 to 500 ng total RNA, TCRbeta-specific cDNA was produced by reverse transcription with a constant-region primer and ProtoScript II reverse transcriptase. Construction of the TCRbeta libraries relied on three nested rounds of multiplex PCR, following a slightly modified ARM-PCR procedure. Multiplex TRBV1-TRBV30 forward primers and a Cbeta reverse primer were used in the first two PCR rounds, each of which was run for approximately 11 cycles. A final 25-cycle PCR with Deep VentR polymerase added sample barcodes and Illumina adapters. Before sequencing, amplicons of 200-500 bp were purified from gel using a QIAquick gel extraction kit. The TCRbeta amplicons were sequenced with 250-bp paired-end reads on an Illumina HiSeq 2500. The published analysis was carried out like this. Quality trimming of reads was performed with Trimmomatic v0.33, and paired reads were merged with FLASH v1.2.11 so that full CDR3 sequences could be recovered. V, D and J germline segments were assigned to the rearranged TCRbeta sequences by MiGEC v1.2.1b. VDJtools v1.0.0 computed clonotype statistics and Shannon-Wiener diversity indices. To cut down on sampling bias, every analysis after diversity analysis relied on just the 250 most abundant clonotypes from each sample. TCRdb cleaned the public reads at Q25 with fastp, built clones with MiXCR and kept in-frame beta chains. Rows with one shared CDR3 protein collapse into an entry with the most common genes and DNA. The authors' filters were not applied to this entry. The sample includes about 20,000 distinct CDR3 sequences, with 60% to 85% observed a single time. 40% of the sample lies in the top ten.

As concerns this clonotype: Its binding antigen is unknown. The junction shows a germline mismatch at one end, possibly a read error.

This clonotype was sampled from a woman under 40 with primary liver carcinoma and hepatitis B virus infection. What was sequenced was liver tumor tissue from sampling region 4. The intended sense of this specimen's cell subset or site label: tumor region T4, right-lateral pole. The rearranged chain carries TRBV7-9 and TRBJ2-2, with the D gene uncertain. The CDR3: CASGLGSGELFF. The DNA is as follows: TGTGCCAGCGGCTTAGGATCCGGGGAGCTGTTTTTT. Here the CDR3 is joined to the reference TRBV7-9 and TRBJ2-2 genes, and the full variable domain is: DTGVSQNPRHKITKRGQNVTFRCDPISEHNRLYWYRQTLGQGPEFLTYFQNEAQLEKSRLLSDRFSAERPKGSFSTLEIQRTEQGDSAMYLCASGLGSGELFFGEGSRLTVL.